This T cell receptor beta chain was captured by sequencing in a study of T cells in Graves' hyperthyroidism and ophthalmopathy. This clonotype was observed at least ten times. Its antigen remains unknown. Trimming removed 5 bases from V and 5 bases from J, with 14 bases in between. In germline, CDR1 is SGHTA, CDR2 FQGTGA. CDR3 length equals 14 residues. General study points: Most thyroid clonotypes that were expanded above 0.001 also turned up in blood.

Amplification of TCR beta CDR3 regions used RNA as the template. HTBI primers were used for first-round RT-PCR of the TCR CDR3. TCRdb re-called the multiplex PCR reads with MiXCR, one entry per CDR3 protein. In the table there are hundreds of thousands of distinct CDR3 sequences, 13% to 15% of which are singletons. Patients having uncontrolled infection, another autoimmune disease, pregnancy or lactation were not included. This sequence was found in a woman aged 45-65 years with Graves' ophthalmopathy. Sequencing was carried out using blood. The rearrangement links TRBV7-3 to TRBJ2-3; D call uncertain. CDR3 in DNA: TGTGCCAGCAGCCCCCTGCGGACCGGAGATACGCAGTATTTT. Translation: CASSPLRTGDTQYF.